This T cell receptor (beta chain) was captured in a study of blood T cells in healthy people across ages. Overall study findings and caveats: Per million T cells, TCR beta diversity dropped roughly linearly as age increased. Reliance upon unsorted PBMCs precluded definitive naive versus antigen-experienced comparison. Higher naive T cell percentage went strongly together with higher TCR beta diversity.

Individuals who donated were healthy Caucasians from Russia aged roughly 6 to 95. This clonotype turned up a few times. Its target is unknown. With a J-beta primer mix and a sample-barcoded 5' primer, a second PCR ran roughly 7 to 11 cycles. MiXCR, applied by TCRdb to the 5' RACE reads, yields one record per CDR3 protein. The sample lists more than 1 million distinct CDR3 sequences; under 55% were seen once. Sequenced input: blood. The TCR was taken from a woman aged 55-69 years in good health.

The CDR3 nucleotides are TGTGCCATCATGGGCCGGACAGATACGCAGTATTTT. It yields the protein CAIMGRTDTQYF. The gene calls are TRBV10-3 and TRBJ2-3; no clear D. The CDR3 totals 12 residues. The germline V gene has CDR1 ENHRY and CDR2 SYGVKD. Trimming removed 7 bases at V and 3 bases at J, with 8 bases between.